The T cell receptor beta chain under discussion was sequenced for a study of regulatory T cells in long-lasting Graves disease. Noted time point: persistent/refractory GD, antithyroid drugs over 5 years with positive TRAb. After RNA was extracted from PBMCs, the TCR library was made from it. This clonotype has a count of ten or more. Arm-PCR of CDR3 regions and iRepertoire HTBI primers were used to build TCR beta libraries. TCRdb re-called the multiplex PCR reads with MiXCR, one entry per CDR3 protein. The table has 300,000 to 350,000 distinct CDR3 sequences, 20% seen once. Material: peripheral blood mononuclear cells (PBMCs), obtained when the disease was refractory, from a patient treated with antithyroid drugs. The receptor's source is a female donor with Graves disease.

The CDR3 sequence is CASSLRGPEGEQYF. In nucleotides, the CDR3 is TGCGCCAGCAGCTTGAGGGGCCCCGAGGGCGAGCAGTACTTC. The chain carries TRBV5-1 and TRBJ2-7; possibly TRBD1 or TRBD2 for D (5 bases each). The CDR3 length is 14 residues. CDR1 and CDR2 from the germline V gene are SGHRS and YFSETQ. The V end was cut by 1 base, the J end by 6 bases, with 14 bases between.